These 9 T cell receptor beta chains originate from one sample sequenced in a study of human T cells and chemical hapten exposure. MiXCR, applied by TCRdb to the RACE reads, yields one record per CDR3 protein. The sample contains 50,000 or so distinct CDR3 sequences, 9.9% of which appear only once. Time point described: patch test 3, about 24 weeks after DPC sensitization. Specified treatment: therapeutic diphenylcyclopropenone sensitization with weekly scalp DPC. The sample was whole blood, taken in connection with sensitization to the hapten diphenylcyclopropenone (DPC). Receptors were obtained from a woman aged 40 to 55 with alopecia areata. Some clones in this sample may be carry-over from other donors' samples.

The V gene is TRBV4-1, the J gene TRBJ2-3; 8 bases are shared with TRBD2. The CDR3 extends over 15 amino acids. CDR1 is MGHRA, CDR2 YSYEKL, per germline. Trimming at V came to 3 bases and at J to 2 bases, leaving 4 bases not matched to a gene. The CDR3 region is CASSQIAGTTDTQYF. CDR3 in DNA: TGCGCCAGCAGCCAGATAGCGGGGACCACAGATACGCAGTATTTT.

The table lists this clonotype with many counts. The chain links TRBV5-1 to TRBJ1-2; perhaps TRBD1 as D (5 bases). CDR1 is SGHRS, CDR2 YFSETQ, per germline. V was trimmed by 5 bases and J by 6 bases, leaving 14 bases between them. The CDR3 runs 13 residues. CDR3: CASRQGFGDGYTF. The CDR3 bases are TGCGCCAGCAGGCAGGGTTTTGGGGATGGCTACACCTTC.

There are many counts of this clonotype. The chain joins TRBV7-6 to TRBJ2-7; D uncertain. The germline V gene has CDR1 SGHVS and CDR2 FNYEAQ. Trimming pared 4 bases from V and 1 base from J, leaving 11 bases between. This CDR3 is 14 amino acids long. In DNA, the CDR3 is TGTGCCAGCAGCTCACGGGCCTCGTCCTACGAGCAGTACTTC. Its translation: CASSSRASSYEQYF.

Note on this clonotype: A much larger clone is a single base away; this may be a read error. No DNA is shown, since the ends of the CDR3 on it are uncertain; the CDR3 is the one TCRdb lists. The genes are TRBV27 and TRBJ2-2. The germline V gene encodes CDR1 MNHEY and CDR2 SMNVEV (reference sequence). Inclusive of both ends, the CDR3 amounts to 14 amino acids. The CDR3: CASIFWRNTGELFF.

This clonotype was seen a handful of times. J is TRBJ2-3 and V is TRBV28; TRBD1 matches at 9 bases. The CDR3 is made up of 17 amino acids. CDR1 MDHEN and CDR2 SYDVKM come from the germline V gene. V shed 5 bases, J shed 3 bases, and the junction held 12 bases outside the gene matches. This chain's CDR3 is CASSPGQGKDWTDTQYF. CDR3 bases: TGTGCCAGCAGTCCGGGACAGGGTAAAGATTGGACAGATACGCAGTATTTT.

This clonotype was observed at least ten times. V and J are TRBV7-3 and TRBJ2-7, with D possibly called TRBD1 or TRBD2 (5 bases each). There are 13 residues in the CDR3. V gave up 5 bases and J gave up 5 bases, with 13 bases separating them. The germline V gene has CDR1 SGHTA and CDR2 FQGTGA. CDR3 sequence reads: CASSRTGADEQYF. DNA for the CDR3: TGTGCCAGCAGCCGGACTGGGGCCGACGAGCAGTACTTC.

In this sample, this clonotype turned up a few times. V is TRBV20-1 and J is TRBJ2-6, with TRBD1 matching 8 bases. In germline, CDR1 is DFQATT, CDR2 SNEGSKA (reference sequence). The V gene end was trimmed by 0 bases and the J gene end by 0 bases; junction bases not matched to a gene: 7. The CDR3 totals 18 residues. The CDR3 DNA reads as TGCAGTGCTAGAGATCCGGACAGGGCCGTCTCTGGGGCCAACGTCCTGACTTTC. This codes for CSARDPDRAVSGANVLTF.

There are a few counts of this clonotype. The chain recombines TRBV5-6 with TRBJ2-7, with unresolved D. The CDR3 runs to 14 residues. Trimming stripped 0 bases from V and 3 bases from J, with 10 bases between. Germline values: CDR1 SGHDT, CDR2 YYEEEE. In nucleotides, the CDR3 is TGTGCCAGCAGCTTGGCACAGCGTTTCTACGAGCAGTACTTC. It yields the protein CASSLAQRFYEQYF.

This clonotype was recorded a few times. This CDR3 reads CASSRDLAGEQYF. CDR3 DNA sequence: TGTGCCAGTAGTAGGGATCTGGCGGGGGAGCAGTACTTC. The rearrangement links TRBV19 to TRBJ2-7; D is perhaps TRBD2 (6 bases). The V and J ends lost 4 bases and 7 bases respectively, with 14 bases between them. The CDR3 runs to 13 residues. Germline values: CDR1 LNHDA, CDR2 SQIVND (reference sequence).